The T cell receptor (beta chain) under discussion was sequenced for a study of T cell responses to AZD1222 COVID-19 vaccine. TCRdb's table, derived via immunoSEQ multiplex PCR, lists solely in-frame clones and lacks some. Here the sample spans about 150,000 clones, around nine tenths being singletons. This material consisted of peripheral blood, taken 28 days after the second AZD1222 dose. This TCR was recovered from an adult who received the AZD1222 COVID-19 vaccine.

CDR3 nucleotide sequence: TGTGCCAGCAGTTTAGGGGGGTCCACTGAAGCTTTCTTT. Protein sequence: CASSLGGSTEAFF. The J gene is TRBJ1-1, the V gene TRBV6-5, with D possibly being TRBD1 (6 bases). V was pared by 4 bases and J by 4 bases, with 10 bases between. The CDR3 spans 13 residues. Germline V gene lookup returns CDR1 MNHEY and CDR2 SVGAGI.